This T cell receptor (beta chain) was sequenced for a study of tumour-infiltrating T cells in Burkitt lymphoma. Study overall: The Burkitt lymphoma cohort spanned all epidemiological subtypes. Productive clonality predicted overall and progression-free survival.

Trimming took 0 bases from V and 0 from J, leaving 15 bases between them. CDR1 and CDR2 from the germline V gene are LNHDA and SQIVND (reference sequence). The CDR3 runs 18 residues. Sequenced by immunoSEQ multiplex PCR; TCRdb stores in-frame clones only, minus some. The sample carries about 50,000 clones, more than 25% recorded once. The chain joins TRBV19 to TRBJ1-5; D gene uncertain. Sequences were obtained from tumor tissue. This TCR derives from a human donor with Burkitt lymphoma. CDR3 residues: CASSIDPWTRYSNQPQHF. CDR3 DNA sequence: TGTGCCAGTAGTATAGACCCCTGGACTCGTTATAGCAATCAGCCCCAGCATTTT.